These T cell receptor beta chains were read from a single sample in a study of blood T cell repertoires in COVID-19. Data came from immunoSEQ multiplex PCR; TCRdb stores just in-frame clones and leaves some out. The sample carries roughly 42,000 clones, roughly nine tenths recorded once. Sequenced input: peripheral blood. These receptors were obtained from a human donor in a cohort sampled during active COVID-19. Each CDR3 is given with its conserved first and last residue. The D gene is left open where the match is weak. Clone size is shown for a subset of rows, as once, few, many or a class of expanded clone.

v_call	j_call	cdr3_length	clone_size	d_call	cdr3_nt	cdr3_aa
TRBV18	TRBJ2-7	13	NA	NA	TGTGCCAGCTCACCTTTGGGGGCTAGGGAGCAGTACTTC	CASSPLGAREQYF
TRBV15	TRBJ2-7	15	NA	TRBD2	TGTGCCACCAGCAAAGAGCGGGAGGGCCAATACGAGCAGTACTTC	CATSKEREGQYEQYF
TRBV19	TRBJ1-5	11	NA	NA	TGTGCCAGTAGTATTTCAGGGACCCAGCATTTT	CASSISGTQHF
TRBV3-1/TRBV3-2	TRBJ2-1	15	NA	NA	TGTGCCAGCAGCCCACTTCCGAGCTCCTACAATGAGCAGTTCTTC	CASSPLPSSYNEQFF
TRBV3-1/TRBV3-2	TRBJ2-3	16	NA	NA	TGTGCCAGCAGGGGGGGGCTAGCGAGATACACAGATACGCAGTATTTT	CASRGGLARYTDTQYF
TRBV6-5	TRBJ2-5	15	NA	NA	TGTGCCAGCACTCACAGGTACCTGTACCAAGAGACCCAGTACTTC	CASTHRYLYQETQYF
TRBV7-9	TRBJ1-2	17	NA	TRBD1	TGTGCCAGCAGGAATATACAGGGGTTTGGGACTAACTATGGCTACACCTTC	CASRNIQGFGTNYGYTF
TRBV27	TRBJ2-7	14	NA	NA	TGTGCCAGCAGTTTATTGGGCTCCCAAGGCGAGCAGTACTTC	CASSLLGSQGEQYF
TRBV19	TRBJ2-1	17	once	TRBD2	TGTGCCAGTAGTATAGACAGACCGGGACTAGCGTACAATGAGCAGTTCTTC	CASSIDRPGLAYNEQFF
TRBV5-1	TRBJ1-4	14	NA	TRBD1	TGCGCCAGCAGTGGGGACAGGGACAATGAAAAACTGTTTTTT	CASSGDRDNEKLFF
TRBV30	TRBJ1-2	13	NA	NA	TGTGCCTGGAGTGGGGACGGGGGGGGCGGCTACACCTTC	CAWSGDGGGGYTF
TRBV30	TRBJ2-7	11	NA	TRBD1	TGTGCCTGGAGTCCCGGGACAGGGGAGTACTTC	CAWSPGTGEYF
TRBV20-1	TRBJ1-2	12	NA	TRBD1	TGCAGTGCTAGTGACGGACAGGGAGGCTACACCTTC	CSASDGQGGYTF
TRBV25-1	TRBJ2-7	13	NA	TRBD1	TGTGCCAGCAGCGGGACAGGACCCAACGAGCAGTACTTC	CASSGTGPNEQYF
TRBV9	TRBJ1-4	15	once	TRBD1	TGTGCCAGCAGCGTTACCGGGACAGGGGGGGAAAAACTGTTTTTT	CASSVTGTGGEKLFF